The rows below give T cell receptor beta chains drawn from one sample of a study of T cell responses to AZD1222 COVID-19 vaccine. Some clones are missing from TCRdb's copy, which holds only in-frame ones; the method was immunoSEQ multiplex PCR. The sample has around 120,000 clones, around 87% seen once. Sequenced here: peripheral blood, sampled 28 days after the second AZD1222 dose. These receptors were obtained from an adult who received the AZD1222 COVID-19 vaccine. Each CDR3 is given with its conserved first and last residue. The D gene is left open where the match is weak. Clone size, where shown, is once, few, many, or a class for clones that have expanded.

J gene: TRBJ1-1
clone size: NA
D gene: NA
V gene: TRBV27
CDR3 DNA: TGTGCCAGCTCCGCAACCTTCATGAACACTGAAGCTTTCTTT
CDR3 protein: CASSATFMNTEAFF

J gene: TRBJ2-1
clone size: NA
D gene: NA
V gene: TRBV5-4
CDR3 DNA: TGTGCCAGCAGCCCAGGGCCCAACAATGAGCAGTTCTTC
CDR3 protein: CASSPGPNNEQFF

J gene: TRBJ2-7
clone size: NA
D gene: NA
V gene: TRBV3-1/TRBV3-2
CDR3 DNA: TGTGCCAGCAGCCACACACCGGGCCCATCCTACGAGCAGTACTTC
CDR3 protein: CASSHTPGPSYEQYF

J gene: TRBJ1-1
clone size: NA
D gene: TRBD1
V gene: TRBV7-9
CDR3 DNA: TGTGCCAGCAGCCAGGGGAGGGGGCAGGGTGAAGCTTTCTTT
CDR3 protein: CASSQGRGQGEAFF

J gene: TRBJ2-3
clone size: NA
D gene: TRBD2
V gene: TRBV4-1
CDR3 DNA: TGCGCCAGCAGAGCGGGGGTGGTAGCGCTCTCCCGCCAGTATTTT
CDR3 protein: CASRAGVVALSRQYF

J gene: TRBJ2-2
clone size: NA
D gene: NA
V gene: TRBV4-2
CDR3 DNA: TGTGCCAGCAGCCAAGAGGCTAGGGGGTCCGGGGAGCTGTTTTTT
CDR3 protein: CASSQEARGSGELFF

J gene: TRBJ1-1
clone size: NA
D gene: NA
V gene: TRBV7-2
CDR3 DNA: TGTGCCAGCAGCTTAGTGTTAGAGAACACTGAAGCTTTCTTT
CDR3 protein: CASSLVLENTEAFF

J gene: TRBJ2-4
clone size: NA
D gene: NA
V gene: TRBV7-2
CDR3 DNA: TGTGCCAGCAGCTTTGTTCGATCCAAAAACATTCAGTACTTC
CDR3 protein: CASSFVRSKNIQYF

J gene: TRBJ1-2
clone size: NA
D gene: TRBD1
V gene: TRBV30
CDR3 DNA: TGTGCCTGGAGCAAGGACAGGAACTATGGCTACACCTTC
CDR3 protein: CAWSKDRNYGYTF

J gene: TRBJ2-5
clone size: NA
D gene: TRBD2
V gene: TRBV2
CDR3 DNA: TGTGCCAGCAAACTTGCCGGGACTAGCAAAGAGACCCAGTACTTC
CDR3 protein: CASKLAGTSKETQYF

J gene: TRBJ1-2
clone size: NA
D gene: TRBD1
V gene: TRBV27
CDR3 DNA: TGTGCCAGCAGTACAGGGGTGAGGAATGGCTACACCTTC
CDR3 protein: CASSTGVRNGYTF

J gene: TRBJ1-1
clone size: NA
D gene: NA
V gene: TRBV5-1
CDR3 DNA: TGCGCCAGCAGCGGGACGGGCGCAGGCACTGAAGCTTTCTTT
CDR3 protein: CASSGTGAGTEAFF

J gene: TRBJ1-5
clone size: NA
D gene: TRBD1
V gene: TRBV19
CDR3 DNA: TGTGCCAGTAGTAAACGGGGACAGGGGGGGAATCAGCCCCAGCATTTT
CDR3 protein: CASSKRGQGGNQPQHF

J gene: TRBJ1-2
clone size: NA
D gene: NA
V gene: TRBV27
CDR3 DNA: TGTGCCAGCGCCGTTGGGCCCCTCGGCTATGGCTACACCTTC
CDR3 protein: CASAVGPLGYGYTF

J gene: TRBJ2-2
clone size: NA
D gene: NA
V gene: TRBV28
CDR3 DNA: TGTGCCAGCAAGGGGTATACGGCCGGGGAGCTGTTTTTT
CDR3 protein: CASKGYTAGELFF

J gene: TRBJ1-2
clone size: NA
D gene: NA
V gene: TRBV2
CDR3 DNA: TGTGCCAGCAGTCCCCGAGCGGTTGGCTACACCTTC
CDR3 protein: CASSPRAVGYTF

J gene: TRBJ1-1
clone size: NA
D gene: NA
V gene: TRBV27
CDR3 DNA: TGTGCCAGCAGTTATTTAGACAGACCGAACACTGAAGCTTTCTTT
CDR3 protein: CASSYLDRPNTEAFF

J gene: TRBJ1-5
clone size: NA
D gene: TRBD1
V gene: TRBV19
CDR3 DNA: TGTGCCAGTAGTAGGGGACAGGGGGCGCAAGGGAATCAGCCCCAGCATTTT
CDR3 protein: CASSRGQGAQGNQPQHF

J gene: TRBJ2-1
clone size: NA
D gene: NA
V gene: TRBV6-2/TRBV6-3
CDR3 DNA: TGTGCCAGCAGTTACGTCGTCGGGGGGACAAAGGGTGAGCAGTTCTTC
CDR3 protein: CASSYVVGGTKGEQFF

J gene: TRBJ1-6
clone size: NA
D gene: NA
V gene: TRBV5-6
CDR3 DNA: TGTGCCAGCAGCCGAATAACAGGGAACCTCTATAATTCACCCCTCCACTTT
CDR3 protein: CASSRITGNLYNSPLHF

J gene: TRBJ1-5
clone size: once
D gene: NA
V gene: TRBV19
CDR3 DNA: TGTGCCAGTAGTATAGATTCCCAGCAGAGAGCCAATCAGCCCCAGCATTTT
CDR3 protein: CASSIDSQQRANQPQHF

J gene: TRBJ1-4
clone size: once
D gene: NA
V gene: TRBV29-1
CDR3 DNA: TGCAGCGTAGGGCTCGGAGGGCCTTCAGTTAATGAAAAACTGTTTTTT
CDR3 protein: CSVGLGGPSVNEKLFF

J gene: TRBJ2-3
clone size: NA
D gene: TRBD2
V gene: TRBV5-1
CDR3 DNA: TGCGCCAGCAGTTCAGCGGGGGGGATCTCAGATACGCAGTATTTT
CDR3 protein: CASSSAGGISDTQYF

J gene: TRBJ2-5
clone size: NA
D gene: TRBD2
V gene: TRBV7-9
CDR3 DNA: TGTGCCAGCAGCCCCAGACTAGCGGGAGGGGGGAAGACCCAGTACTTC
CDR3 protein: CASSPRLAGGGKTQYF

J gene: TRBJ1-2
clone size: once
D gene: NA
V gene: TRBV7-9
CDR3 DNA: TGTGCCAGCAGCTTAGACCTCTATGGCTACACCTTC
CDR3 protein: CASSLDLYGYTF

J gene: TRBJ1-2
clone size: NA
D gene: TRBD1
V gene: TRBV5-1
CDR3 DNA: TGCGCCAGCAGCTCCTCCCCCGGGACAGCAGGCTACACCTTC
CDR3 protein: CASSSSPGTAGYTF

J gene: TRBJ2-2
clone size: NA
D gene: TRBD1
V gene: TRBV25-1
CDR3 DNA: TGTGCCAGCAGCCGCCTAACAGGGGGGACCGGGGAGCTGTTTTTT
CDR3 protein: CASSRLTGGTGELFF

J gene: TRBJ1-3
clone size: NA
D gene: NA
V gene: TRBV6-6
CDR3 DNA: TGTGCCAGCAGTCGCGGCCTCAGACAGGTCTCTGGAAACACCATATATTTT
CDR3 protein: CASSRGLRQVSGNTIYF

J gene: TRBJ1-3
clone size: few
D gene: NA
V gene: TRBV5-1
CDR3 DNA: TGCGCCAGCAGCGTGGGGGGTCACCGAGAAAACACCATATATTTT
CDR3 protein: CASSVGGHRENTIYF

J gene: TRBJ1-5
clone size: NA
D gene: NA
V gene: TRBV3-1/TRBV3-2
CDR3 DNA: TGTGCCAGCAGCCAAGATTTTGGCGATGATCAGCCCCAGCATTTT
CDR3 protein: CASSQDFGDDQPQHF

J gene: TRBJ1-2
clone size: few
D gene: NA
V gene: TRBV7-2
CDR3 DNA: TGTGCCAGCAGCTTACGCCCCACGGCAGGGGAGTACCCGCTTCCTGGCTACACCTTC
CDR3 protein: CASSLRPTAGEYPLPGYTF

J gene: TRBJ2-3
clone size: NA
D gene: TRBD2
V gene: TRBV6-4
CDR3 DNA: TGTGCCAGCAGTGACCGACTAGCATCAGATACGCAGTATTTT
CDR3 protein: CASSDRLASDTQYF

J gene: TRBJ2-1
clone size: once
D gene: NA
V gene: TRBV19
CDR3 DNA: TGTGCCAGTAGTCGGGGCCTCAATGAGCAGTTCTTC
CDR3 protein: CASSRGLNEQFF

J gene: TRBJ1-2
clone size: NA
D gene: NA
V gene: TRBV7-9
CDR3 DNA: TGTGCCAGCAGGCGTTCTAACTATGGCTACACCTTC
CDR3 protein: CASRRSNYGYTF

J gene: TRBJ1-1
clone size: NA
D gene: NA
V gene: TRBV3-1/TRBV3-2
CDR3 DNA: TGTGCCAGCAGCCTGTCGAGTGGGGTCACTGAAGCTTTCTTT
CDR3 protein: CASSLSSGVTEAFF

J gene: TRBJ2-1
clone size: NA
D gene: TRBD2
V gene: TRBV7-2
CDR3 DNA: TGTGCCAGCAGCCACGTCGGGCTAGCGGGCTCCCCCTACAATGAGCAGTTCTTC
CDR3 protein: CASSHVGLAGSPYNEQFF

J gene: TRBJ1-5
clone size: NA
D gene: TRBD1
V gene: TRBV7-2
CDR3 DNA: TGTGCCAGCAGCACAACGACAGGGGTCGCATCGTCTCAGCATTTT
CDR3 protein: CASSTTTGVASSQHF

J gene: TRBJ1-6
clone size: NA
D gene: NA
V gene: TRBV7-2
CDR3 DNA: TGTGCCAGCAGCTTTAATGGTTCACCCCTCCACTTT
CDR3 protein: CASSFNGSPLHF

J gene: TRBJ2-1
clone size: NA
D gene: NA
V gene: TRBV5-5
CDR3 DNA: TGTGCCAGCAGCTTTGGCGACCTCTACAATGAGCAGTTCTTC
CDR3 protein: CASSFGDLYNEQFF

J gene: TRBJ1-5
clone size: NA
D gene: TRBD1
V gene: TRBV19
CDR3 DNA: TGTGCCAGTGGGGACAGGGCGATGAATCAGCCCCAGCATTTT
CDR3 protein: CASGDRAMNQPQHF

J gene: TRBJ1-6
clone size: NA
D gene: TRBD1
V gene: TRBV18
CDR3 DNA: TGTGCCAGCTCACCCCCGGCAGGGGGGGCAGATAATTCACCCCTCCACTTT
CDR3 protein: CASSPPAGGADNSPLHF

J gene: TRBJ2-3
clone size: NA
D gene: TRBD2
V gene: TRBV6-2/TRBV6-3
CDR3 DNA: TGTGCCAGCAGCTGGGGGGGAGACACAGATACGCAGTATTTT
CDR3 protein: CASSWGGDTDTQYF

J gene: TRBJ1-5
clone size: NA
D gene: NA
V gene: TRBV16
CDR3 DNA: TGTGCCAGCAGCCAATCGGGGGTGGATCAGCCCCAGCATTTT
CDR3 protein: CASSQSGVDQPQHF

J gene: TRBJ2-1
clone size: NA
D gene: NA
V gene: TRBV5-1
CDR3 DNA: TGCGCCAGCAGCTTGGTCCAGGGCCTGAACAATGAGCAGTTCTTC
CDR3 protein: CASSLVQGLNNEQFF

J gene: TRBJ1-2
clone size: once
D gene: NA
V gene: TRBV18
CDR3 DNA: TGTGCCAGCTCATCCATGGTCTCCCCGGGGGGCTACACCTTC
CDR3 protein: CASSSMVSPGGYTF

J gene: TRBJ2-5
clone size: once
D gene: NA
V gene: TRBV27
CDR3 DNA: TGTGCCAGCAGTGTATCTGGGGGGGCCACTGGGACCCAGTACTTC
CDR3 protein: CASSVSGGATGTQYF

J gene: TRBJ1-4
clone size: NA
D gene: TRBD1
V gene: TRBV6-5
CDR3 DNA: TGTGCCAGCAGTTACTCCGGGACAGGGCGCGAAAAACTGTTTTTT
CDR3 protein: CASSYSGTGREKLFF